These 15 T cell receptor beta chains were sequenced from one sample in a study of CD8 T cells in Susac syndrome. Random hexamers were used to reverse transcribe the RNA input (0.5 to 1 ug). TCRdb analysed the immunoSEQ multiplex PCR reads with MiXCR anew, one entry per CDR3 protein. The data hold roughly 180,000 distinct CDR3 sequences, with roughly 94% observed a single time. Source material: CD4+ T cells from PBMCs. These receptors all stem from a human donor in good health.

The chain recombines TRBV29-1 with TRBJ1-5; tentative D call: TRBD1 (5 bases). There are 15 residues in the CDR3. Germline loops: CDR1 SQVTM, CDR2 ANQGSEA. The germline V and J ends were trimmed by 1 base and 4 bases, with 14 bases remaining between them. As DNA, the CDR3 is TGCAGCGTTGAAGCTGGGGGGAACCTTAATCAGCCCCAGCATTTT. This codes for CSVEAGGNLNQPQHF.

This chain links TRBV24-1 with TRBJ2-3; 9 bases line up with TRBD2. Germline V gene sequence: CDR1 KGHDR, CDR2 SFDVKD. There are 17 residues in the CDR3. J gave up 0 bases and V 3 bases, and 6 bases lay outside the gene matches. CDR3 coding DNA: TGTGCCACCAGTGATCCCTTGACTAGCGGAAGCACAGATACGCAGTATTTT. Amino acids: CATSDPLTSGSTDTQYF.

In DNA, the CDR3 is TGTGCCAGCAGCTTAACAACCGACGAAAACATTCAGTACTTC. The encoded protein is CASSLTTDENIQYF. This chain links TRBV7-2 with TRBJ2-4; D remains unclear. Germline V gene lookup returns CDR1 SGHTA and CDR2 FQGNSA. V was pared by 2 bases and J by 5 bases, with 10 bases between. The CDR3 has 14 residues.

This chain connects TRBV3-1 to TRBJ1-2; 7 bases align to TRBD1. With V trimmed by 6 bases and J by 3 bases, 1 base remained unmatched. Germline V gene sequence: CDR1 LGHDT, CDR2 YNNKEL (reference sequence). The CDR3 totals 12 residues. The DNA of the CDR3 is TGTGCCAGCAGTCAGGGGGACTATGGCTACACCTTC. Translation: CASSQGDYGYTF.

Details on this clonotype: The junction differs from germline at one of its ends, possibly a read error. This chain connects TRBV7-7 to TRBJ2-2; D gene unclear. Germline V gene lookup returns CDR1 SSHAT and CDR2 FNYEAQ (reference sequence). The CDR3 is 14 residues long. CDR3 in DNA: TGTGCTAGCAGCTCCTCCCGGGTCCCCGGAGAGCTGTTTTTT. Protein sequence: CASSSSRVPGELFF.

The chain links TRBV7-6 to TRBJ2-2, with unresolved D. V was clipped by 3 bases and J by 6 bases, with 11 bases between them. This CDR3 is built from 14 residues. CDR1 and CDR2 (germline): SGHVS, FNYEAQ. The CDR3 loop reads CASSFASRPGELFF. The CDR3, as DNA: TGTGCCAGCAGCTTTGCATCAAGGCCCGGGGAGCTGTTTTTT.

The J gene is TRBJ1-1, the V gene TRBV29-1, with a possible D match to TRBD1 (5 bases). The CDR3 loop spans 14 amino acids. CDR1 and CDR2 (germline): SQVTM, ANQGSEA. Trimming removed 0 bases at V and 4 bases at J, with 12 bases between. This CDR3 reads CSVEDRGVGTEAFF. CDR3 DNA sequence: TGCAGCGTTGAAGATCGAGGGGTCGGCACTGAAGCTTTCTTT. The entire variable domain, with the rest obtained from reference TRBV29-1 and TRBJ1-1, is as follows: SAVISQKPSRDICQRGTSLTIQCQVDSQVTMMFWYRQQPGQSLTLIATANQGSEATYESGFVIDKFPISRPNLTFSTLTVSNMSPEDSSIYLCSVEDRGVGTEAFFGQGTRLTVV.

This chain joins TRBV29-1 and TRBJ1-2; no firm D call. Germline V CDR1 and CDR2: SQVTM, ANQGSEA. This CDR3 comprises 11 residues. The CDR3 protein is CRASREDGYTF. As DNA, the CDR3 is TGCAGAGCTTCAAGAGAGGATGGCTACACCTTC.

V and J are TRBV30 and TRBJ2-1; no firm D call. Germline loops: CDR1 GTSNPN, CDR2 SVGIG (reference sequence). There are 13 residues in the CDR3. V dropped 0 bases and J dropped 10 bases, with 13 bases sitting between them. CDR3 amino acids: CAWSVLELGEQFF. CDR3 DNA sequence: TGTGCCTGGAGTGTCCTTGAACTGGGAGAGCAGTTCTTC.

This rearrangement joins TRBV29-1 to TRBJ2-5; D might be TRBD2 (6 bases). V shed 7 bases and J shed 6 bases, with 18 bases lying between them. The CDR3 extends over 13 amino acids. CDR1 is SQVTM, CDR2 ANQGSEA, per germline. CDR3 nucleotide sequence: TGCAGCGCCCAGGAGGGTAGGGTTAAGACCCAGTACTTC. This codes for CSAQEGRVKTQYF.

As DNA, the CDR3 is TGTGCCAGCAGACCTAGCGGGCGCACAGATACGCAGTATTTT. Translating gives CASRPSGRTDTQYF. The J gene is TRBJ2-3, the V gene TRBV6-1; 8 positions agree with TRBD2. Unmatched junction bases numbered 3, after V lost 6 bases and J lost 1 base. The CDR3 has 14 residues. The V gene's germline CDR1 is MNHNS and CDR2 SASEGT.

The rearrangement links TRBV6-5 to TRBJ2-7; possibly TRBD1 for D (7 bases). Germline assignment: CDR1 MNHEY and CDR2 SVGAGI. The CDR3 runs to 17 residues. V was trimmed by 2 bases and J by 0 bases, leaving 17 bases between them. CDR3 sequence (DNA): TGTGCCAGCAGTTACCAACAGGGGACTCTAAGCTCCTACGAGCAGTACTTC. It specifies CASSYQQGTLSSYEQYF.

The rearrangement joins TRBV20-1 to TRBJ1-1, with 12 bases fitting TRBD1. The CDR3 is made up of 16 amino acids. Germline V CDR1 and CDR2: DFQATT, SNEGSKA (reference sequence). The trim removed 3 bases at V and 4 bases at J, leaving 9 bases unmatched. The CDR3 region is CSARTGTGGMGTEAFF. Written as DNA, the CDR3 is TGCAGTGCTAGGACCGGGACAGGGGGCATGGGCACTGAAGCTTTCTTT.

J is TRBJ1-5 and V is TRBV7-8, with D possibly being TRBD1 (6 bases). Germline CDR1 reads SGHVS; CDR2 reads FQNEAQ. This CDR3 contains 16 residues. The V and J ends lost 8 bases and 0 bases respectively, with 17 bases between them. The CDR3 sequence: CASLEGGGYSNQPQHF. In nucleotides, the CDR3 is TGTGCCAGCCTGGAAGGCGGGGGCTATAGCAATCAGCCCCAGCATTTT.

This chain joins TRBV4-3 and TRBJ2-5; TRBD2 matches 11 bases. Germline V CDR1 and CDR2: LGHNA, YSLEER. The CDR3 contains 15 residues. After removal of 0 bases from V and 6 bases from J, the junction contained 3 bases not matched to a gene. This chain's CDR3 is CASSQEIAGGKTQYF. CDR3 DNA: TGCGCCAGCAGCCAAGAAATAGCGGGAGGGAAGACCCAGTACTTC.